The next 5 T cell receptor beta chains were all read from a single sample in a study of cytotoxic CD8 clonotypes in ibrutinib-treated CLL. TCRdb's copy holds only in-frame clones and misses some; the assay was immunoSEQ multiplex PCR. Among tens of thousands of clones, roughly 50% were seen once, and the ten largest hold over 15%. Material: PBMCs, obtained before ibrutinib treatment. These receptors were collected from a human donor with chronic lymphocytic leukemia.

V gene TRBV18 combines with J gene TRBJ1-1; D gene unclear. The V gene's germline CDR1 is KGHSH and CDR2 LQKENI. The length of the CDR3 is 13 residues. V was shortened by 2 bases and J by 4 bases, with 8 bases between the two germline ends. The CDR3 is CASSPRDGTEAFF. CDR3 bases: TGTGCCAGCTCACCAAGAGATGGCACTGAAGCTTTCTTT.

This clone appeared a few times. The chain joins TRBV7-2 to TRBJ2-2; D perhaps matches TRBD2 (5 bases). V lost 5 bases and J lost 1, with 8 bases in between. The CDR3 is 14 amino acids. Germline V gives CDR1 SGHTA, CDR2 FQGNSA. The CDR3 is CASSPRGNTGELFF. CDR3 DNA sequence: TGTGCCAGCAGCCCCCGGGGGAACACCGGGGAGCTGTTTTTT.

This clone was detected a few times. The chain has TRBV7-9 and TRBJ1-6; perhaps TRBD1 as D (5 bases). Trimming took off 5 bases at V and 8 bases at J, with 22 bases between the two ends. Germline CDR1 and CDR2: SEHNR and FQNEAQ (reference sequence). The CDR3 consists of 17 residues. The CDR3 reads CASSPTIPGTNYSPLHF. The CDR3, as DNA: TGTGCCAGCAGCCCAACGATACCCGGGACGAACTATTCACCCCTCCACTTT.

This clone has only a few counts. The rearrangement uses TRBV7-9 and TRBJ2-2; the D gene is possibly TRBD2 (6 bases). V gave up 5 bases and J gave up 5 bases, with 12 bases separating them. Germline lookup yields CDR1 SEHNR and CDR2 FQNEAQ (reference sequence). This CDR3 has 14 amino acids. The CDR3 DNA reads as TGTGCCAGCAGCCGGGACTTAACAACCGGGGAGCTGTTTTTT. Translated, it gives CASSRDLTTGELFF. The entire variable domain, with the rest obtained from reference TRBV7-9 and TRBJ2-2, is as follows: DTGVSQNPRHKITKRGQNVTFRCDPISEHNRLYWYRQTLGQGPEFLTYFQNEAQLEKSRLLSDRFSAERPKGSFSTLEIQRTEQGDSAMYLCASSRDLTTGELFFGEGSRLTVL.

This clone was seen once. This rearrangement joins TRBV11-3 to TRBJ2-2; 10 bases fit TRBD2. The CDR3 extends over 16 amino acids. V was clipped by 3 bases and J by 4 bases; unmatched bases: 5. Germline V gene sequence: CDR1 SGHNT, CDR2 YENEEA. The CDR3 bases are TGTGCCAGCAGCTTGCTAGCGGGGGACCGCACCGGGGAGCTGTTTTTT. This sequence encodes CASSLLAGDRTGELFF.